This TCR beta chain appears in the sequencing data of a study of cytomegalovirus exposure and HLA in healthy donors. Study-level results: An analysis done earlier found most TCR beta V segments productive about 87% or about 30% of the time.

Germline V gives CDR1 SNHLY, CDR2 FYNNEI. This CDR3 is 16 amino acids long. V gave up 4 bases and J gave up 3 bases, with 18 bases separating them. Primers for the PCR totalled 60 Vbeta and 13 Jbeta. Clones were read by immunoSEQ multiplex PCR, and TCRdb kept only the in-frame ones, dropping some. The data show more than 150,000 clones, around 72% seen once. This clone has only one observation. The antigen remains unidentified. Unrecorded immune exposure was likely among donors, who were nominally healthy when sampled. The receptor's source is a middle-aged woman in good health and CMV-seropositive. The V and J genes are TRBV2 and TRBJ1-2; the D gene is possibly TRBD1 (5 bases). The sequenced sample consisted of PBMCs. The CDR3 nucleotides are TGTGCCAGCAGTGGGTCCGAGACAGCTAGTGACTATGGCTACACCTTC. Amino acids: CASSGSETASDYGYTF.